Reported below is one T cell receptor beta chain. Its antigen is not known. Germline and junction disagree at one end, which may indicate a read error. During its preparation, the TCRbeta library received unique molecular identifiers. TCRdb re-called the PCR reads through MiXCR, storing one row per CDR3 protein. The table has tens of thousands of distinct CDR3 sequences, 15% to 20% seen once. This entry belongs to a study of T-cell reconstitution after alpha-beta-depleted transplantation in children. Overall study findings and caveats: Two months or so post-transplant, alpha-beta T cells reportedly derived from several hundred expanded graft clones. Among T cells one year after transplant, newly produced cells accounted for most counts and diversity. It was surviving recipient T cells and thymic progenitors that gave some patients high TCRbeta diversity at day 60.

The CDR3 sequence is 14 residues long. Germline loops: CDR1 SSHAT, CDR2 FNYEAQ (reference sequence). The V and J genes are TRBV7-7 and TRBJ2-5; 8 bases agree with TRBD1. This sequence was found in a male patient aged 2-15 years who had a stem cell transplant for acute lymphoblastic leukemia, so the T cells may come from the graft donor. Sequencing used PBMCs, mostly from graft donor cells, obtained 360 days after TCRalphabeta/CD19-depleted stem cell transplant. CDR3 protein: CASSLRAGGETQYF. In nucleotides, the CDR3 is TGTGCTAGCAGCTTAAGAGCAGGGGGCGAGACCCAGTACTTC.